One and the same sample provided the 24 T cell receptor beta chains below, sequenced in a study of vaccination and CD4 T cells after COVID-19. The treatment denotes: approximately 9-day PBMC culture with coronavirus spike peptide pools or control peptides (ViraFEST assay). The Oncomine TCR Beta short-read assay generated sequence data from the DNA of cultured CD4+ T cells. MiXCR, applied by TCRdb to the PCR reads, yields one record per CDR3 protein. The sample carries approximately 20,000 distinct CDR3 sequences, about 56% recorded once. What these receptors recognize is not known. The sample consisted of CD4+ T cells from blood, cultured in vitro. The receptors derive from a human donor who had recovered from COVID-19.

This rearrangement joins TRBV12-3 or TRBV12-4 to TRBJ1-5, with TRBD1 identical over 9 bases. J gave up 2 bases and V 2 bases, and 1 base lay outside the gene matches. There are 15 residues in the CDR3. CDR3 DNA sequence: TGTGCCAGCAGTTTACGGACAGGGGGCAATCAGCCCCAGCATTTT. This gives the protein CASSLRTGGNQPQHF.

This clonotype rates as medium-sized (0.01 to 0.1%). The rearrangement uses TRBV7-2 and TRBJ2-7; the D is unclear. The CDR3 is 11 residues long. Germline V CDR1 and CDR2: SGHTA, FQGNSA. V gave up 4 bases and J gave up 2 bases, with 3 bases separating them. The DNA of the CDR3 is TGTGCCAGCAGCTCTGCCTACGAGCAGTACTTC. It translates to CASSSAYEQYF.

CDR3 coding DNA: TGCAGTGCTAGAGATTGGTCCCGAGCGAGCGGGAGTGGCTATGAGCAGTTCTTC. Its translation: CSARDWSRASGSGYEQFF. The V gene is TRBV20-1, the J gene TRBJ2-1, with 8 nucleotides matching TRBD2. From germline, CDR1 is DFQATT and CDR2 SNEGSKA (reference sequence). This CDR3 has 18 amino acids. The junction had 18 bases not matched to a gene; V was cut back by 0 bases and J by 8 bases.

This clonotype was seen more than once but under ten times. V and J are TRBV2 and TRBJ1-5; 8 bases align to TRBD1. Germline values: CDR1 SNHLY, CDR2 FYNNEI. Losses at the gene ends were 8 bases for V and 5 bases for J; bases not matched to a gene: 5. This CDR3 comprises 13 residues. The CDR3 DNA is TGTGCCAGCCAGACGGACAGGGATCAGCCCCAGCATTTT. Translation: CASQTDRDQPQHF.

The chain combines TRBV6-5 with TRBJ2-5, with TRBD2 matching over 9 bases. V was pared by 0 bases and J by 5 bases, with 10 bases of the junction left unmatched. Germline V gene sequence: CDR1 MNHEY, CDR2 SVGAGI. The CDR3 has 17 amino acids. The CDR3 spells CASSYSGAGGLAETQYF. CDR3 DNA: TGTGCCAGCAGTTACTCAGGGGCGGGAGGGTTAGCGGAGACCCAGTACTTC.

J is TRBJ1-6 and V is TRBV25-1; 10 bases agree with TRBD1. The germline V gene has CDR1 MGHDK and CDR2 SYGVNS. V lost 3 bases to trimming and J lost 7 bases; unmatched junction nucleotides: 6. This CDR3 is 16 amino acids long. The CDR3 is CASSDPGQGWNSPLHF. The CDR3 bases are TGTGCCAGCAGTGATCCGGGACAGGGGTGGAATTCACCCCTCCACTTT.

This clonotype has more than one count but fewer than ten. V gene TRBV5-1 combines with J gene TRBJ1-1, with a tentative D call TRBD1 (5 bases). Trimming cost V 6 bases and J 0 bases, with 12 bases left between them. This CDR3 is built from 14 residues. Germline CDR1 reads SGHRS; CDR2 reads YFSETQ. The CDR3 region has the DNA TGCGCCAGCACACCCGGACACGTGAACACTGAAGCTTTCTTT. This gives the protein CASTPGHVNTEAFF.

The V and J genes are TRBV6-2 or TRBV6-3 and TRBJ2-1, with 8 bases aligning to TRBD2. V lost 6 bases, J lost 6 bases, and 10 bases stayed unmatched. The V gene's germline CDR1 is MNHEY and CDR2 SVGEGT. The CDR3 runs 15 residues. The CDR3 coding sequence is TGTGCCAGCAGAAGACCCCAGCGGGAGTTCAATGAGCAGTTCTTC. Its protein is CASRRPQREFNEQFF.

In this sample, this clonotype turned up once. This rearrangement joins TRBV6-1 to TRBJ2-1, with D tentatively TRBD1 or TRBD2 (5 bases each). CDR3 length equals 13 residues. V lost 6 bases and J lost 6, with 12 bases in between. Per germline, CDR1 MNHNS and CDR2 SASEGT. This chain's CDR3 is CASRGPQGNEQFF. The CDR3 DNA reads as TGTGCCAGCAGGGGACCTCAGGGCAATGAGCAGTTCTTC.

A few counts support this clonotype. The chain links TRBV20-1 to TRBJ1-5, with D tentatively TRBD1 (6 bases). This CDR3 has 18 amino acids. Trimming shortened V by 0 bases and J by 2 bases, and 20 bases separated the two germline ends. CDR1 and CDR2 from the germline V gene are DFQATT and SNEGSKA (reference sequence). The CDR3 loop is CSAREETGGIKGNQPQHF. The CDR3 coding sequence is TGCAGTGCTAGAGAGGAGACAGGAGGAATAAAGGGCAATCAGCCCCAGCATTTT.

This chain joins TRBV20-1 and TRBJ1-6, with D perhaps TRBD1 (5 bases). Between the trimmed V and J ends, which lost 2 bases and 4 bases, there was a span of 12 bases. The CDR3 covers 15 residues. Germline V gene data show CDR1 as DFQATT and CDR2 as SNEGSKA (reference sequence). This CDR3 is CSARSRQGYNSPLHF. Here the CDR3 DNA reads TGCAGTGCTAGATCGAGGCAGGGATATAATTCACCCCTCCACTTT.

V and J are TRBV28 and TRBJ1-2, with D uncertain. Per the germline V gene, CDR1 is MDHEN and CDR2 is SYDVKM. V was shortened by 8 bases and J by 8 bases, with 15 bases between the two germline ends. The CDR3 has 12 amino acids. CDR3 nucleotide sequence: TGTGCCAGCGCGGCCGTTATGTGGGGCTACACCTTC. Translation gives CASAAVMWGYTF.

There are a few counts of this clonotype. This rearrangement joins TRBV20-1 to TRBJ2-7; TRBD2 matches 10 bases. With 2 bases clipped from V and 7 bases from J, the junction kept 2 bases outside the gene matches. CDR3 size: 12 residues. Germline values: CDR1 DFQATT, CDR2 SNEGSKA (reference sequence). CDR3 sequence reads: CSARKLAGEQYF. The CDR3, as DNA: TGCAGTGCTAGAAAACTAGCGGGGGAGCAGTACTTC.

This clonotype appeared a few times. The CDR3 DNA follows: TGCAGTGCTAGTTTCCAGGGGGGTCAGCCCCAGCATTTT. Its protein product is CSASFQGGQPQHF. The V gene is TRBV20-1, the J gene TRBJ1-5; 7 bases match TRBD1. With 3 bases clipped from V and 6 bases from J, the junction kept 5 bases outside the gene matches. Germline CDR1 and CDR2: DFQATT and SNEGSKA (reference sequence). The CDR3 extends over 13 amino acids.

This chain connects TRBV11-3 to TRBJ2-2; no reliable D call. The CDR3 runs to 14 residues. V gave up 1 base and J gave up 1 base, with 4 bases separating them. Germline assignment: CDR1 SGHNT and CDR2 YENEEA. CDR3 loop: CASSLGRNTGELFF. The CDR3 region has the DNA TGTGCCAGCAGCTTAGGACGGAACACCGGGGAGCTGTTTTTT.

This clonotype has just a few counts. The chain joins TRBV6-1 to TRBJ1-1; perhaps TRBD1 as D (5 bases). V gave up 3 bases and J gave up 4 bases, with 9 bases separating them. The length of the CDR3 is 13 residues. CDR1 is MNHNS, CDR2 SASEGT, per germline. CDR3 in amino acids: CASSDRVATEAFF. The CDR3 DNA follows: TGTGCCAGCAGTGACAGGGTGGCCACTGAAGCTTTCTTT.

This clonotype was seen more than once but under ten times. This chain uses TRBV20-1 with TRBJ2-7; D perhaps matches TRBD2 (5 bases). Trimming took off 3 bases at V and 1 base at J, with 13 bases between the two ends. Germline CDR1 reads DFQATT; CDR2 reads SNEGSKA (reference sequence). The CDR3 length is 14 residues. The CDR3 loop reads CSARVSGASYEQYF. DNA for the CDR3: TGCAGTGCTAGGGTAAGCGGCGCTTCCTACGAGCAGTACTTC.

The chain links TRBV10-3 to TRBJ2-3, with 11 bases aligning to TRBD2. This CDR3 is built from 15 residues. CDR1 and CDR2 (germline): ENHRY, SYGVKD. Trimming at V came to 6 bases and at J to 2 bases, leaving 4 bases not matched to a gene. CDR3 residues: CAIRWGLAATDTQYF. CDR3 coding DNA: TGTGCCATCAGATGGGGACTAGCGGCCACAGATACGCAGTATTTT.

The chain joins TRBV6-5 to TRBJ1-5; weak D call: TRBD1 (5 bases). CDR1 is MNHEY and CDR2 is SVGAGI in the germline V gene. The length of the CDR3 is 18 residues. The ends were cut back, 0 bases at V and 4 bases at J, with 19 bases in the middle. The CDR3 nucleotides read TGTGCCAGCAGTTACTCGATGGGGGGTTTAGGACCGAATCAGCCCCAGCATTTT. Amino acid sequence: CASSYSMGGLGPNQPQHF.

This chain joins TRBV28 and TRBJ1-2; D perhaps matches TRBD1 (5 bases). V was pared by 4 bases and J by 1 base, with 13 bases between. CDR1 and CDR2 from the germline V gene are MDHEN and SYDVKM. CDR3 length equals 15 residues. The CDR3 DNA is TGTGCCAGCAGTTCAACTACAGGTTTTAACTATGGCTACACCTTC. It yields the protein CASSSTTGFNYGYTF.

The rearrangement uses TRBV19 and TRBJ2-2, with 10 bases that match TRBD1. Germline V gene lookup returns CDR1 LNHDA and CDR2 SQIVND (reference sequence). CDR3 size: 16 residues. V lost 5 bases, J lost 6 bases, and 9 bases stayed unmatched. The CDR3 DNA follows: TGTGCCAGTAGTTCACCCGGGACAGGGGTGGCCGGGGAGCTGTTTTTT. Its protein is CASSSPGTGVAGELFF.

The rearrangement links TRBV20-1 to TRBJ1-1; D gene ambiguous. This CDR3 has 15 amino acids. V lost 3 bases, J lost 2 bases, and 16 bases lay in between. Germline V CDR1 and CDR2: DFQATT, SNEGSKA (reference sequence). Here the CDR3 reads CSASAPEGVNTEAFF. The DNA of the CDR3 is TGCAGTGCTAGCGCCCCTGAGGGCGTCAACACTGAAGCTTTCTTT.

The chain joins TRBV11-2 to TRBJ1-2, with D perhaps matching TRBD1 (5 bases). The germline V gene has CDR1 SGHAT and CDR2 FQNNGV. V was cut by 4 bases and J by 7 bases, with 13 bases left in between. CDR3 length: 13 amino acids. The CDR3: CASSSVGGGGYTF. Here the CDR3 DNA reads TGTGCCAGCAGCTCGGTCGGGGGAGGTGGCTACACCTTC.

This clonotype was recorded once. This chain uses TRBV7-2 with TRBJ1-5; no clear D. This CDR3 region has 12 residues. Germline CDR1 is SGHTA and CDR2 is FQGNSA. V was clipped by 5 bases and J by 3 bases, with 5 bases between them. The CDR3 DNA follows: TGTGCCAGCAGCCTTTTCAATCAGCCCCAGCATTTT. Protein: CASSLFNQPQHF.